Below, 7 T cell receptor beta chains from the same sample are listed, as sequenced in a study of response to subunit inactivated influenza vaccine. TCRdb itself ran the RT-PCR reads through MiXCR, one entry per CDR3 protein. This sample has fewer than 400,000 distinct CDR3 sequences; about a fifth occur once, and the top ten carry about 9.4%. The input for sequencing was PBMCs from blood, taken about 20 months after vaccination. These receptors were collected from a man in his fifties or sixties who received an inactivated influenza vaccine.

This clonotype has more than one count but fewer than ten. This sequence joins TRBV5-1 and TRBJ2-5, with 11 positions matching TRBD1. V lost 0 bases and J lost 4; bases outside the gene matches: 5. Per the germline V gene, CDR1 is SGHRS and CDR2 is YFSETQ. The CDR3 is 16 amino acids. CDR3 coding DNA: TGCGCCAGCAGCTTGGTTGGACAGGGGGCGCGAGAGACCCAGTACTTC. Its protein is CASSLVGQGARETQYF.

The chain recombines TRBV7-3 with TRBJ2-2; D call uncertain. With 1 base removed from V and 4 bases from J, the gap between germline ends came to 10 bases. Germline V gene lookup returns CDR1 SGHTA and CDR2 FQGTGA. This CDR3 is 15 amino acids long. The CDR3 is CASSLIPDRTGELFF. The CDR3 DNA is TGTGCCAGCAGCTTAATTCCAGACCGCACCGGGGAGCTGTTTTTT.

The table lists this clonotype with a few counts. V gene TRBV7-9 combines with J gene TRBJ2-2; D is ambiguous. V was cut by 1 base and J by 3 bases, with 9 bases left in between. CDR3 size: 15 residues. Germline V gene data show CDR1 as SEHNR and CDR2 as FQNEAQ (reference sequence). In nucleotides, the CDR3 is TGTGCCAGCAGCTTAGTCCTTCCGTACACCGGGGAGCTGTTTTTT. It specifies CASSLVLPYTGELFF.

V gene TRBV9 combines with J gene TRBJ2-7; D remains ambiguous. The V and J ends lost 0 bases and 5 bases respectively, with 15 bases between them. Germline V gene data show CDR1 as SGDLS and CDR2 as YYNGEE. This CDR3 comprises 15 residues. In DNA, the CDR3 is TGTGCCAGCAGCGTAGGGCCAATGGACCTTCACGAGCAGTACTTC. Translating it yields CASSVGPMDLHEQYF.

V usage is TRBV20-1 and J usage is TRBJ2-1, with D perhaps assigned TRBD1 or TRBD2 (5 bases each). The CDR3 runs 15 residues. Between the trimmed V and J ends, which lost 4 bases and 0 bases, there was a span of 13 bases. CDR1 is DFQATT and CDR2 is SNEGSKA in the germline V gene (reference sequence). CDR3 sequence: CSATTGTTSYNEQFF. The CDR3 coding sequence is TGCAGTGCTACGACTGGGACCACCTCCTACAATGAGCAGTTCTTC.

This clonotype was detected ten times or more. One end of the junction varies from germline; a read error may be responsible. The chain recombines TRBV11-2 with TRBJ1-5, with 8 bases aligning to TRBD1. This CDR3 spans 13 amino acids. Germline V gene sequence: CDR1 SGHAT, CDR2 FQNNGV. The CDR3 sequence is CASSLDRDQPQHF. In DNA form, the CDR3 reads TGTGCTAGCAGCTTGGACAGGGACCAGCCCCAGCATTTT.

This clonotype has a handful of counts. The J gene is TRBJ1-1, the V gene TRBV7-2; D gene uncertain. CDR1 and CDR2 from the germline V gene are SGHTA and FQGNSA. Trimming took 2 bases from V and 5 from J, leaving 9 bases between them. The CDR3 is 13 amino acids. CDR3 protein: CASSLQARTEAFF. The CDR3 bases are TGTGCCAGCAGCTTACAGGCGAGGACTGAAGCTTTCTTT. The full variable domain, its missing parts supplied by reference TRBV7-2 and TRBJ1-1, is GAGVSQSPSNKVTEKGKDVELRCDPISGHTALYWYRQSLGQGLEFLIYFQGNSAPDKSGLPSDRFSAERTGGSVSTLTIQRTQQEDSAVYLCASSLQARTEAFFGQGTRLTVV.